This passage covers 17 T cell receptor beta chains from one sample sequenced in a study of blood T cell repertoires in COVID-19. Generated by immunoSEQ multiplex PCR, the TCRdb table keeps only in-frame clones and is missing some. The repertoire holds around 340,000 clones, with 88% as singletons. Material: PBMCs or T cells enriched from blood (not recorded which). These receptor sequences come from a woman aged 25 to 39 who had been exposed to COVID-19.

The chain has TRBV10-2 and TRBJ2-1, with 10 bases fitting TRBD2. The germline gives CDR1 WSHSY, CDR2 SAAADI. The J segment lost 7 bases and the V segment lost 4 bases, leaving 4 bases of the junction unmatched. This CDR3 is 14 amino acids long. CDR3 sequence reads: CASSVAGGGNEQFF. The CDR3 bases are TGCGCCAGCAGTGTAGCGGGAGGAGGAAATGAGCAGTTCTTC.

The CDR3, as DNA: TGTGCCAGCAGCTCGGGATCGATGGCAGATACGCAGTATTTT. It yields the protein CASSSGSMADTQYF. The rearrangement uses TRBV5-6 and TRBJ2-3, with a tentative D call TRBD2 (5 bases). The CDR3 loop spans 14 amino acids. Germline V gene data show CDR1 as SGHDT and CDR2 as YYEEEE. Trimming shortened V by 3 bases and J by 4 bases, and 12 bases separated the two germline ends.

The table lists this clone with a count of one. This chain joins TRBV7-9 and TRBJ1-5; no clear D. CDR1 and CDR2 from the germline V gene are SEHNR and FQNEAQ (reference sequence). The V gene lost 4 bases and the J gene lost 4 bases, with 8 bases spanning the gap. This CDR3 region has 13 residues. CDR3 sequence (DNA): TGTGCCAGCAGCTCCGCCGGGAATCAGCCCCAGCATTTT. Protein sequence: CASSSAGNQPQHF.

The chain uses TRBV6-5 and TRBJ2-7; 10 bases fit TRBD2. The CDR3 sequence is 15 residues long. Germline CDR1 MNHEY, CDR2 SVGAGI. Unmatched junction bases numbered 5, after V lost 6 bases and J lost 0 bases. The CDR3 loop reads CASRGTSANSYEQYF. The CDR3 coding sequence is TGTGCCAGCAGGGGGACTAGCGCTAACTCCTACGAGCAGTACTTC.

The chain couples TRBV7-6 to TRBJ2-4, with D possibly TRBD2 on 6 matching bases. V lost 5 bases and J lost 8, with 25 bases in between. CDR3 length equals 17 residues. Looked up from germline, CDR1 is SGHVS and CDR2 is FNYEAQ. The DNA for the CDR3 is TGTGCCAGCAGCCCGTCTGGGGGGTTCGTCGTTGGGGACATTCAGTACTTC. Translating gives CASSPSGGFVVGDIQYF.

V and J are TRBV18 and TRBJ1-2, with 9 bases that match TRBD1. This CDR3 contains 15 residues. J was trimmed by 2 bases and V by 3 bases; bases with no gene match: 4. The germline CDR1 and CDR2 sequences are KGHSH and LQKENI. The CDR3 DNA sequence: TGTGCCAGCTCACCGGGACAGGGTTTGAACTATGGCTACACCTTC. This sequence encodes CASSPGQGLNYGYTF.

This clone was picked up a small number of times. The V call is TRBV5-1, the J call TRBJ2-7, with D perhaps TRBD2 (6 bases). Per the germline V gene, CDR1 is SGHRS and CDR2 is YFSETQ. Trimming removed 7 bases from V and 3 bases from J, with 20 bases in between. The CDR3 contains 15 residues. CDR3 sequence: CASCEAEGLGYEQYF. The CDR3 region has the DNA TGCGCCAGCTGCGAAGCCGAGGGACTCGGCTACGAGCAGTACTTC.

This rearrangement joins TRBV5-1 to TRBJ2-1, with a tentative D call TRBD2 (8 bases). Germline assignment: CDR1 SGHRS and CDR2 YFSETQ. Trimming cost V 1 base and J 6 bases, with 17 bases left between them. The CDR3 sequence is 16 residues long. The CDR3 reads CASSLLRGLAGNEQFF. Written as DNA, the CDR3 is TGCGCCAGCAGCTTGCTGAGGGGGCTAGCGGGCAATGAGCAGTTCTTC.

CDR3 region: CASSPGRTSGNNEQFF. CDR3 nucleotide sequence: TGTGCCAGCAGCCCGGGGCGGACTAGCGGAAACAATGAGCAGTTCTTC. The V call is TRBV5-6, the J call TRBJ2-1; 10 bases align to TRBD2. The CDR3 consists of 16 residues. Germline CDR1 SGHDT, CDR2 YYEEEE. Trimming at V came to 4 bases and at J to 5 bases, leaving 9 bases not matched to a gene.

The gene calls are TRBV24-1 and TRBJ2-6, with a weak D call TRBD2 (6 bases). Germline CDR1 reads KGHDR; CDR2 reads SFDVKD. The V gene lost 4 bases and the J gene lost 0 bases, with 21 bases spanning the gap. The CDR3 length is 20 residues. The CDR3 sequence: CATSDKGKALGLSGANVLTF. In DNA form, the CDR3 reads TGTGCCACCAGTGACAAAGGGAAGGCTCTGGGACTCTCTGGGGCCAACGTCCTGACTTTC.

The CDR3 is CASSMTGGNTEAFF. The CDR3 DNA reads as TGCGCCAGCAGTATGACAGGGGGGAACACTGAAGCTTTCTTT. This chain links TRBV5-1 with TRBJ1-1; 9 bases are shared with TRBD1. V lost 5 bases, J lost 1 base, and 3 bases stayed unmatched. Per the germline V gene, CDR1 is SGHRS and CDR2 is YFSETQ. CDR3 length equals 14 residues.

This sequence joins TRBV6-5 and TRBJ1-5, with D tentatively TRBD1 (5 bases). The ends were cut back, 8 bases at V and 6 bases at J, with 11 bases in the middle. The length of the CDR3 is 12 residues. Per germline, CDR1 MNHEY and CDR2 SVGAGI. CDR3 nucleotide sequence: TGTGCCAGCCACAGGACCGGTCAGCCCCAGCATTTT. Protein: CASHRTGQPQHF.

J is TRBJ1-2 and V is TRBV6-1; 7 bases line up with TRBD1. The J segment lost 3 bases and the V segment lost 3 bases, leaving 13 bases of the junction unmatched. Per germline, CDR1 MNHNS and CDR2 SASEGT. This CDR3 region has 17 residues. CDR3 sequence: CASSEVQGPGWDYGYTF. The CDR3 DNA reads TGTGCCAGCAGTGAGGTACAGGGGCCAGGGTGGGACTATGGCTACACCTTC.

The J gene is TRBJ1-5, the V gene TRBV27, with 7 bases fitting TRBD1. Germline V CDR1 and CDR2: MNHEY, SMNVEV (reference sequence). There are 15 residues in the CDR3. The ends lost 5 bases at V and 6 bases at J; junction bases unmatched: 10. CDR3 nucleotide sequence: TGTGCCAGCAGTACTCTACAGGGGTCTAGTCAGCCCCAGCATTTT. Translating it yields CASSTLQGSSQPQHF.

The chain recombines TRBV11-2 with TRBJ1-1; D gene ambiguous. This CDR3 region has 13 residues. CDR1 is SGHAT and CDR2 is FQNNGV in the germline V gene. The germline V and J ends were trimmed by 4 bases and 5 bases, with 11 bases remaining between them. CDR3 in DNA: TGTGCCAGCAGCTCGTACCCGGTTACTGAAGCTTTCTTT. Amino acids: CASSSYPVTEAFF.

This clone came up a few times. The chain carries TRBV6-1 and TRBJ1-5; perhaps TRBD1 as D (5 bases). Germline V gene sequence: CDR1 MNHNS, CDR2 SASEGT. This CDR3 spans 17 amino acids. V lost 2 bases, J lost 9 bases, and 23 bases lay in between. This CDR3 is CASSEREGGGPKRPQHF. In DNA, the CDR3 is TGTGCCAGCAGTGAACGCGAGGGCGGGGGTCCCAAGCGGCCCCAGCATTTT.

The V gene is TRBV2, the J gene TRBJ1-3; tentatively, D is TRBD1 (6 bases). The CDR3 consists of 14 residues. The V end was cut by 4 bases, the J end by 0 bases, with 7 bases between. The V gene's germline CDR1 is SNHLY and CDR2 FYNNEI. The CDR3 coding sequence is TGTGCCAGCAGTGCCAGGGGCTCTGGAAACACCATATATTTT. This translates into CASSARGSGNTIYF.